These 21 T cell receptor beta chains were all obtained from the same sample, sequenced in a study of tumor-infiltrating lymphocytes in primary liver carcinoma. Joint extraction of RNA and DNA used roughly 20-33 mg of bulk tissue that was unsorted. Total RNA amounting to around 530 ng was the source from which TCR beta cDNA was made with a constant-region primer. Modified slightly, ARM-PCR produced TCR beta libraries over three nested multiplex PCR rounds. Forward primers for TRBV1-TRBV30 and a C-beta reverse primer served the first two PCR rounds, at around 11 cycles each. TCRdb called the multiplex PCR reads again in MiXCR, with one record for every CDR3 protein. The profile shows 90,000 to 100,000 distinct CDR3 sequences, 55% to 70% of them singletons. The specimen sequenced was liver tumor tissue from sampling region 5. Subset of the sample: tumor region T5, tumor centre. The receptors derive from a woman in her fifties or sixties with primary liver carcinoma and hepatitis B virus infection.

This sequence joins TRBV7-9 and TRBJ1-5, with 8 bases lining up with TRBD1. The CDR3 is 15 residues long. Germline assignment: CDR1 SEHNR and CDR2 FQNEAQ (reference sequence). The V segment lost 5 bases and the J segment 2 bases; nucleotides outside the gene matches: 5. For the CDR3, the DNA is TGTGCCAGCAGCAAAACGACAGGGGGCAATCAGCCCCAGCATTTT. Its protein is CASSKTTGGNQPQHF.

This clonotype came up once. At one end, the junction sequence differs from germline, possibly due to a read error. The chain uses TRBV7-9 and TRBJ2-1, with 7 bases that match TRBD2. CDR3 length equals 17 residues. CDR1 and CDR2 from the germline V gene are SEHNR and FQNEAQ (reference sequence). CDR3 protein: CATSLGGRGSSYNKQFF. In nucleotides, the CDR3 is TGTGCCACCAGCTTAGGTGGGCGCGGGAGCTCCTACAATAAGCAGTTCTTC.

As for this clonotype: Lacking the conserved final phenylalanine or tryptophan, this CDR3 likely reflects a read error. The V and J genes are TRBV6-5 and TRBJ1-2, with D perhaps matching TRBD1 (6 bases). There are 13 residues in the CDR3. Per germline, CDR1 MNHEY and CDR2 SVGAGI. The CDR3 protein is CVSSYRAGDGYTI. DNA for the CDR3: TGTGTCAGCAGTTACAGGGCAGGCGATGGCTACACCATC.

This clonotype was detected ten times or more. The chain links TRBV12-3 or TRBV12-4 to TRBJ2-5; the D gene is possibly TRBD2 (6 bases). The CDR3 covers 13 residues. The germline V and J ends were trimmed by 8 bases and 2 bases, with 12 bases remaining between them. The CDR3 sequence: CASGKLAQETQYF. The CDR3 region has the DNA TGTGCCAGCGGGAAGCTAGCGCAAGAGACCCAGTACTTC.

The V gene is TRBV20-1, the J gene TRBJ2-1, with D possibly TRBD2 on 7 matching bases. Germline V lookup: CDR1 DFQATT, CDR2 SNEGSKA (reference sequence). The CDR3 consists of 17 residues. The V gene lost 0 bases and the J gene lost 0 bases, with 15 bases spanning the gap. CDR3 nucleotide sequence: TGCAGTGCTAGAGATCATGGGGGGGCTAGCTCCTACAATGAGCAGTTCTTC. Translating it yields CSARDHGGASSYNEQFF.

CDR3 protein: CASSLSSYEQYV. In nucleotides, the CDR3 is TGTGCCAGCAGCTTGTCATCCTACGAGCAGTACGTC. V is TRBV11-2 and J is TRBJ2-7; no definite D call. CDR3 length: 12 amino acids. V was trimmed by 3 bases and J by 1 base, leaving 4 bases between them. Germline CDR1 and CDR2: SGHAT and FQNNGV.

Concerning this clonotype itself: Since a much larger clone is just one base distant, this may be a read error. The V call is TRBV5-4, the J call TRBJ2-5, with TRBD1 matching over 7 bases. Germline V gene lookup returns CDR1 SGHNT and CDR2 YYREEE (reference sequence). The CDR3 contains 13 residues. CDR3 protein: CAGSSPGGETQYF. In nucleotides, the CDR3 is TGTGCCGGCAGCTCACCAGGGGGAGAGACCCAGTACTTC.

The chain links TRBV11-2 to TRBJ2-7, with 11 bases matching TRBD2. CDR3 length: 15 amino acids. CDR1 and CDR2 (germline): SGHAT, FQNNGV. The chain's CDR3 is CDSSLEGSGRAEQYF. The CDR3 DNA sequence: TGTGACAGTAGCTTAGAGGGTAGCGGGAGGGCCGAGCAGTACTTC.

A single count supports this clonotype. The germline gene is not matched at one end of the junction; a read error may be the cause. The rearrangement joins TRBV7-8 to TRBJ2-6, with 9 nucleotides matching TRBD1. This CDR3 has 17 amino acids. Germline V gene lookup returns CDR1 SGHVS and CDR2 FQNEAQ. The CDR3 nucleotides are TGTGCCAGTAGCATGGGTACACCAAGACAGGGGGTCAACGTCCTGGCTTTC. Its protein product is CASSMGTPRQGVNVLAF.

With respect to this clonotype: Germline is not matched at one junction end, which may reflect a read error. The chain carries TRBV28 and TRBJ2-7; D is unresolved. Germline lookup yields CDR1 MDHEN and CDR2 SYDVKM. The CDR3 is 13 residues long. CDR3 region: CAGSSTLSYEQYF. CDR3 sequence (DNA): TGTGCCGGCAGCTCTACCCTTTCCTACGAGCAGTACTTC.

Worth noting for this clonotype: One end of the junction varies from germline; a read error may be responsible. The genes are TRBV29-1 and TRBJ1-5, with a weak D call TRBD1 (6 bases). CDR3 length: 14 amino acids. Germline V gene sequence: CDR1 SQVTM, CDR2 ANQGSEA. The CDR3 spells CSTSETGSNQAQHF. CDR3 sequence (DNA): TGCAGCACCTCAGAGACAGGCAGCAATCAGGCCCAGCATTTT.

As concerns this clonotype: The junction differs from germline at one of its ends, possibly a read error. The chain recombines TRBV6-1 with TRBJ1-1; possibly TRBD1 for D (5 bases). Per germline, CDR1 MNHNS and CDR2 SASEGT. The length of the CDR3 is 13 residues. The CDR3 bases are TGTGCCAGCAGTGCCAGGGAGAACATTGAACCTTTCTTT. Translating it yields CASSARENIEPFF.

This clonotype was recorded at least ten times. The junction does not match germline at one end; this may be a read error. The rearrangement links TRBV5-1 to TRBJ2-1; D is uncertain. CDR1 and CDR2 (germline): SGHRS, YFSETQ. The CDR3 runs 14 residues. The CDR3 nucleotides are TGTGCCAGCAGCTCAAGCAGCTCCTACAATGAGCAGTTCTTC. It translates to CASSSSSSYNEQFF.

In this sample, this clonotype is large. The rearrangement joins TRBV11-2 to TRBJ2-1; 11 bases match TRBD2. The CDR3 runs to 16 residues. After removal of 4 bases from V and 4 bases from J, the junction contained 6 bases not matched to a gene. Per germline, CDR1 SGHAT and CDR2 FQNNGV. Written as DNA, the CDR3 is TGTGCCAGCAGCTACGGAACTAGCGGGGGATACAATGAGCAGTTCTTC. Its protein is CASSYGTSGGYNEQFF.

This chain joins TRBV28 and TRBJ1-6; D is uncertain. V gave up 0 bases and J gave up 8 bases, with 8 bases separating them. The germline V gene encodes CDR1 MDHEN and CDR2 SYDVKM. This CDR3 is built from 14 residues. CDR3 nucleotide sequence: TGTGCCAGCAGTTTATGGACAAATTATTCACCCCTCCACTTT. Translated, it gives CASSLWTNYSPLHF.

This clonotype appeared a few times. The chain combines TRBV7-2 with TRBJ2-1; 12 nucleotides line up with TRBD2. Per germline, CDR1 SGHTA and CDR2 FQGNSA. The CDR3 contains 13 residues. J gave up 9 bases and V 11 bases, and 8 bases lay outside the gene matches. The CDR3 coding sequence is TGTGCCCTAGCGGGAGGGCCCGGACGTGAGCAGTTCTTC. Protein product: CALAGGPGREQFF.

This clonotype was observed at least ten times. The chain carries TRBV19 and TRBJ1-3; perhaps TRBD1 as D (5 bases). Deletions cut 9 bases from V and 8 bases from J, with 26 bases between. The CDR3 contains 16 residues. Germline lookup yields CDR1 LNHDA and CDR2 SQIVND (reference sequence). CDR3 sequence (DNA): TGTGCCAGCCGGATCGGGGACCGTCTTCGGGGAGACACCATATATTTT. Protein sequence: CASRIGDRLRGDTIYF.

This clonotype was seen ten or more times. V is TRBV28 and J is TRBJ1-6; D remains ambiguous. V dropped 4 bases and J dropped 7 bases, with 8 bases sitting between them. The CDR3 has 13 amino acids. Germline V gene sequence: CDR1 MDHEN, CDR2 SYDVKM. CDR3 sequence reads: CASSYPENSPLHF. CDR3 coding DNA: TGTGCCAGCAGTTACCCCGAAAATTCACCCCTCCACTTT.

On this clonotype itself: Mismatch with germline at one junction end may stem from a read error. The chain carries TRBV11-3 and TRBJ2-3; D is ambiguous. In germline, CDR1 is SGHNT, CDR2 YENEEA. CDR3 length: 14 amino acids. The CDR3 protein is CACSLDPSSFTPFF. In DNA, the CDR3 is TGTGCCTGCAGCTTAGATCCGTCCAGTTTCACTCCCTTTTTC. The full variable domain, in which reference TRBV11-3 and TRBJ2-3 provide the parts outside the CDR3, is EAGVVQSPRYKIIEKKQPVAFWCNPISGHNTLYWYLQNLGQGPELLIRYENEEAVDDSQLPKDRFSAERLKGVDSTLKIQPAELGDSAVYLCACSLDPSSFTPFFGPGTRLTVL.

This clonotype was seen many times. The chain links TRBV28 to TRBJ2-7; TRBD1 agrees at 8 bases. This CDR3 spans 14 amino acids. Germline V lookup: CDR1 MDHEN, CDR2 SYDVKM. Trimming at V came to 5 bases and at J to 2 bases, leaving 5 bases not matched to a gene. DNA for the CDR3: TGTGCCAGCAGTCCGGGACAGGAACCCTACGAGCAGTACTTC. Amino acids: CASSPGQEPYEQYF.

This clonotype was seen just once. It is likely a read error, because the conserved phenylalanine at the end of the CDR3 is missing. V and J are TRBV11-2 and TRBJ2-1, with TRBD2 matching over 14 bases. This CDR3 spans 14 amino acids. Per germline, CDR1 SGHAT and CDR2 FQNNGV. Germline trimming cut 7 bases from V and 8 bases from J; bases unmatched to any gene: 4. For the CDR3, the DNA is TGTGCCAGCATCTTGGGACTAGCGGGAGATGAGCAGTTCCTC. Its protein product is CASILGLAGDEQFL.